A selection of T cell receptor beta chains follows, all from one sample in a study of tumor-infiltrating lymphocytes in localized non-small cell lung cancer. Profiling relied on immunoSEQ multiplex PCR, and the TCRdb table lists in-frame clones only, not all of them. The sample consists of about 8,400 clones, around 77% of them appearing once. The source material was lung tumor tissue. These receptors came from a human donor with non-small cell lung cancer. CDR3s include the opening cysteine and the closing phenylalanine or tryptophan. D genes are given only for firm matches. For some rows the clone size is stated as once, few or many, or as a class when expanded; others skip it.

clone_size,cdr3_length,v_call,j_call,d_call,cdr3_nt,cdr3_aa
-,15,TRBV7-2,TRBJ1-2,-,TGTGCCAGCAGCTTATTAGACAGAATCTCCTATGGCTACACCTTC,CASSLLDRISYGYTF
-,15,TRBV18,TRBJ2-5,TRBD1,TGTGCCAGCTCACCGAGGACAGGGGAACAAGAGACCCAGTACTTC,CASSPRTGEQETQYF
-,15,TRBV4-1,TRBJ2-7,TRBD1,TGCGCCAGCAGCCAACCCGGGGACAGGGTAAACGAGCAGTACTTC,CASSQPGDRVNEQYF
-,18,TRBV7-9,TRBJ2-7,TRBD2,TGTGCCAGCAGCTCCCTCGGGACTAGCGGGAGCAGGTTTCGGGAGCAGTACTTC,CASSSLGTSGSRFREQYF
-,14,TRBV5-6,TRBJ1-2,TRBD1,TGTGCCAGCAGTTCAGGGGGGGGTAACTATGGCTACACCTTC,CASSSGGGNYGYTF
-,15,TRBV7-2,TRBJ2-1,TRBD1,TGTGCCAGCAGCTTAGTAACAGGGGGGTACAATGAGCAGTTCTTC,CASSLVTGGYNEQFF
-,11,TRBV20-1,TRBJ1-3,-,TGCAGTGCTAGAGACGCAAACACCATATATTTT,CSARDANTIYF
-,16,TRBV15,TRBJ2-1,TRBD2,TGTGCCACCAGCGGACCTTCTAGCGGGAGAGTCAATGAGCAGTTCTTC,CATSGPSSGRVNEQFF
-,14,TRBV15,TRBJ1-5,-,TGTGCCACCAATAGACAGTTGAGCAATCAGCCCCAGCATTTT,CATNRQLSNQPQHF
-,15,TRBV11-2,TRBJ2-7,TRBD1,TGTGCCAGCAGCTTAGGCCTGACAGGGACCTACGAGCAGTACTTC,CASSLGLTGTYEQYF
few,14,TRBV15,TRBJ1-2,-,TGTGCCACCAGCAGGAACCGGGACTTCTATGGCTACACCTTC,CATSRNRDFYGYTF
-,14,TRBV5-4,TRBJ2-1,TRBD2,TGTGCCAGCAGTTGGGGACTAGATGGCAATGAGCAGTTCTTC,CASSWGLDGNEQFF
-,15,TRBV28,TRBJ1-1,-,TGTGCCAGCAGTTTAATCTCCAGACAGAACACTGAAGCTTTCTTT,CASSLISRQNTEAFF
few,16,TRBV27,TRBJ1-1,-,TGTGCCAGCACCGGGGGCGGACGGCTGGGGAACACTGAAGCTTTCTTT,CASTGGGRLGNTEAFF
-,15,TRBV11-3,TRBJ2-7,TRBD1,TGTGCCAGCAGCGATGCCGGGACAGGGGTCTACGAGCAGTACTTC,CASSDAGTGVYEQYF
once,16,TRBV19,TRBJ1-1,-,TGTGCCAGTAGTATAGGGGGGGGTTTGTGGGTAACTGAAGCTTTCTTT,CASSIGGGLWVTEAFF
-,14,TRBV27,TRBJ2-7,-,TGTGCCAGCAGCCCCCAATGGGGGAACTACGAGCAGTACTTC,CASSPQWGNYEQYF
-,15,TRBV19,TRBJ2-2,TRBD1,TGTGCCAGTAGGCAAACAGGGGTCAACACCGGGGAGCTGTTTTTT,CASRQTGVNTGELFF
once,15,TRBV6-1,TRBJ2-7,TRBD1,TGTGCCAGCAGTGACCAGGACAGGGGCCCCTACGAGCAGTACTTC,CASSDQDRGPYEQYF
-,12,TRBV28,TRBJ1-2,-,TGTGCCAGCAGTGCCCCGCGGGGTGGAAACACCTTC,CASSAPRGGNTF
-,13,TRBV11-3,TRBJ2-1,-,TGTGCCAGCAGCTTAATAGCGCACAATGAGCAGTTCTTC,CASSLIAHNEQFF
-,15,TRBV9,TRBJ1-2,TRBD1,TGTGCCAGCAGCCCTAAGCCCGACAGGGACTATGGCTACACCTTC,CASSPKPDRDYGYTF
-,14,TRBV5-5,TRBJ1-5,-,TGTGCCAGCAGCTTGGGGGGGGCCTATCAGCCCCAGCATTTT,CASSLGGAYQPQHF
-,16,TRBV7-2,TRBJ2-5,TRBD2,TGTGCCAGCAGCTTCGGACTAGCGGGGCCCCAAGAGACCCAGTACTTC,CASSFGLAGPQETQYF
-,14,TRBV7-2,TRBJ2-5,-,TGTGCCAGCAGCCTAAGCGGGACACGAGAGACCCAGTACTTC,CASSLSGTRETQYF
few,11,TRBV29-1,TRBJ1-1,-,TGCAGCGTTCGGAAGGGAGGCGGGGCTTTCTTT,CSVRKGGGAFF
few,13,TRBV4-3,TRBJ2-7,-,TGCGCCAGCAGCCAAGATCTGATTTACGAGCAGTACTTC,CASSQDLIYEQYF
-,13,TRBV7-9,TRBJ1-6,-,TGTGCCAGCAGCTTAGGAGGGGATTCACCCCTCCACTTT,CASSLGGDSPLHF
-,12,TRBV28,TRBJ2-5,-,TGTGCCATCTCGCGGCTTCAAGAGACCCAGTACTTC,CAISRLQETQYF
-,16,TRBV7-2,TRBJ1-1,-,TGTGCCAGCAGTCCTTACGGGGGCGCAGGGGACACTGAAGCTTTCTTT,CASSPYGGAGDTEAFF
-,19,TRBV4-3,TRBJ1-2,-,TGCGCCAGCAGCCAAGAGGGAGGTGCTCGGATGGTCCGCGGGGATGGCTACACCTTC,CASSQEGGARMVRGDGYTF
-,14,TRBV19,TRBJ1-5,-,TGTGCCAGTTGTACACCTTTCGGCAATCAGCCCCAGCATTTT,CASCTPFGNQPQHF
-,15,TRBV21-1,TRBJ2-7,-,TGTGCCAGCAGCCCCCCAAGGGACAGTCTCTACGAGCAGTACTTC,CASSPPRDSLYEQYF